This paragraph covers one TCR beta chain sequence. Its antigen is not identified. This sample was taken from a study of vaccination effects on CD4 cells after COVID-19. TCRdb's table, derived via immunoSEQ multiplex PCR, lists solely in-frame clones and lacks some. The table has under 80,000 clones, 70% to 75% seen once. Peptide-pool stimulation followed by sequencing identified expanded antigen-specific CD4+ clonotypes in the ViraFEST assay. CD4+ T cell isolation took place after about 11 days of culture. Every well housed 1.5 million to 2 million PBMC, which grew in culture alongside about 11 IU/ml IL-2 and about 10 ug/ml peptides. CDR3 size: 12 residues. The germline gives CDR1 SGHNT, CDR2 YENEEA. Trimming took 0 bases from V and 9 from J, leaving 8 bases between them.

V gene TRBV11-3 combines with J gene TRBJ2-5; D tentatively fits TRBD1 or TRBD2 (5 bases each). This specimen was CD4+ T cells from PBMCs cultured with HCoV-229E spike peptides, taken before COVID-19 vaccination. The origin of this receptor is a human donor who received a COVID-19 vaccine. The CDR3 region has the DNA TGTGCCAGCAGCTTAGAGGGACCGCCCCAGTACTTC. Protein: CASSLEGPPQYF.